Listed here are 14 T cell receptor beta chains from one sample, sequenced in a study of T-cell reconstitution after alpha-beta-depleted transplantation in children (dated by TCRdb to about 2016). In light of the paper, this sample's treatment or condition label describes: allogeneic hematopoietic cell transplantation with graft depleted of TCRalphabeta T cells and CD19 B cells. Libraries were built with PCR. Sequenced on an Illumina HiSeq 2500. To normalize quantification of the TCRbeta repertoire, the TCR libraries were built with molecular barcoding that relied on unique molecular identifiers. TCRdb reprocessed the public reads (quality trimming at Q25 with fastp, clone calling with MiXCR) and kept in-frame beta chains. Every CDR3 protein is listed once, alongside the most common genes and DNA of its rows. The sample table holds fewer than 450,000 distinct CDR3 sequences, of which around 15% were seen once. The leading ten clones occupy around 38% of the sample.

The sample was PBMCs, mostly from graft donor cells, taken 360 days after TCRalphabeta/CD19-depleted stem cell transplant. The source is a male patient between 2 and 10 years old who had a stem cell transplant for acute lymphoblastic leukemia, so the T cells may come from the graft donor.

At least ten counts were recorded for this clonotype. This chain joins TRBV28 and TRBJ2-7; the D call may be TRBD1 or TRBD2 (5 bases each). Trimming removed 10 bases from V and 0 bases from J, with 16 bases in between. CDR1 and CDR2 (germline): MDHEN, SYDVKM. The CDR3 sequence is 14 residues long. The CDR3 loop reads CAITAPGHSYEQYF. The CDR3 nucleotides read TGTGCCATCACCGCCCCGGGGCACTCCTACGAGCAGTACTTC.

This chain links TRBV4-2 with TRBJ2-3; 8 bases line up with TRBD1. The CDR3 is 16 residues long. Looked up from germline, CDR1 is LGHNA and CDR2 is YNFKEQ. Germline trimming cut 3 bases from V and 2 bases from J; bases unmatched to any gene: 7. CDR3 protein: CASSHVTGGTTDTQYF. The DNA for the CDR3 is TGTGCCAGCAGCCACGTAACAGGGGGGACCACAGATACGCAGTATTTT.

This clonotype was counted only a few times. V and J are TRBV4-1 and TRBJ1-3; D gene uncertain. The germline V and J ends were trimmed by 1 base and 0 bases, with 10 bases remaining between them. CDR1 is MGHRA and CDR2 is YSYEKL in the germline V gene. The CDR3 has 16 amino acids. CDR3 in DNA: TGCGCCAGCAGCCAAGCAAGTGGTATCTCTGGAAACACCATATATTTT. Translated: CASSQASGISGNTIYF.

This clonotype has a handful of counts. CDR3 sequence: CASTHRSGGGTGGTDTQHF. For the CDR3, the DNA is TGTGCCAGCACCCACCGCTCGGGTGGGGGGACAGGGGGCACAGATACGCAGCATTTT. The chain couples TRBV3-1 to TRBJ2-3, with TRBD1 identical over 12 bases. Judging by the DNA end, TRBJ1-5 fits better; the J call may be wrong. Germline V gene lookup returns CDR1 LGHDT and CDR2 YNNKEL (reference sequence). This CDR3 spans 19 amino acids.

This clonotype was seen repeatedly, ten times or more. V is TRBV12-3 or TRBV12-4 and J is TRBJ1-6; a weak D match, TRBD1 (5 bases). The CDR3 has 12 residues. V was trimmed by 6 bases and J by 12 bases, leaving 12 bases between them. CDR3 loop: CASRAGTLPLHF. As DNA, the CDR3 is TGTGCCAGCAGGGCCGGGACTCTACCCCTCCACTTT.

This clonotype was detected only a few times. The rearrangement uses TRBV4-3 and TRBJ2-2; TRBD2 matches at 10 bases. CDR3 size: 17 residues. In germline, CDR1 is LGHNA, CDR2 YSLEER. V was pared by 1 base and J by 1 base, with 3 bases of the junction left unmatched. CDR3 DNA: TGCGCCAGCAGCCAAGTAGGACTAGCGGAGAACACCGGGGAGCTGTTTTTT. Its translation: CASSQVGLAENTGELFF.

The chain combines TRBV27 with TRBJ2-1, with D perhaps matching TRBD1 (6 bases). In germline, CDR1 is MNHEY, CDR2 SMNVEV (reference sequence). The germline V and J ends were trimmed by 3 bases and 6 bases, with 12 bases remaining between them. This CDR3 region has 14 residues. The chain's CDR3 is CASSLDSPGNEQFF. The CDR3, as DNA: TGTGCCAGCAGTTTGGACAGCCCGGGCAATGAGCAGTTCTTC.

This clonotype occurred a few times. The chain is built from TRBV7-8 and TRBJ2-7; the D is unclear. The CDR3 is 11 residues long. V was clipped by 5 bases and J by 5 bases, with 7 bases between them. Germline CDR1 SGHVS, CDR2 FQNEAQ. The CDR3 nucleotides read TGTGCCAGCAGCCCAGGACACGAGCAGTACTTC. Translation: CASSPGHEQYF.

This clonotype was picked up a small number of times. This chain joins TRBV3-1 and TRBJ1-4, with 7 bases that match TRBD1. The CDR3 sequence is 16 residues long. CDR1 and CDR2 (germline): LGHDT, YNNKEL (reference sequence). V trimming: 0 bases; J trimming: 5 bases; junction bases outside the gene matches: 6. The CDR3 nucleotides read TGTGCCAGCAGCCAAGAACTCGGGACAGCGAATGAAAAACTGTTTTTT. It is translated as CASSQELGTANEKLFF.

The rearrangement joins TRBV10-3 to TRBJ1-2; D unclear. Trimming removed 3 bases at V and 7 bases at J, with 9 bases between. This CDR3 comprises 12 residues. Germline V lookup: CDR1 ENHRY, CDR2 SYGVKD. The CDR3 nucleotides read TGTGCCATCAGTGACCAATTGGGTGGCTACACCTTC. Amino acids: CAISDQLGGYTF.

The V gene is TRBV4-3, the J gene TRBJ2-2; TRBD1 matches 8 bases. The J segment lost 5 bases and the V segment lost 3 bases, leaving 2 bases of the junction unmatched. The CDR3 sequence is 14 residues long. Germline CDR1 reads LGHNA; CDR2 reads YSLEER. CDR3 nucleotides: TGCGCCAGCAGCCAGGGACAGGAAACCGGGGAGCTGTTTTTT. Translation gives CASSQGQETGELFF.

This clonotype has more than one count but fewer than ten. The CDR3 DNA reads as TGTGCCACCGGGGGCCCGGACGGAAATCAGCCCCAGCATTTT. Its protein is CATGGPDGNQPQHF. The chain couples TRBV24-1 to TRBJ1-5; tentatively, D is TRBD1 (6 bases). The CDR3 consists of 14 residues. V shed 9 bases and J shed 4 bases, with 15 bases lying between them. Germline V gives CDR1 KGHDR, CDR2 SFDVKD.

This clonotype has just a few counts. The chain combines TRBV28 with TRBJ2-7, with a weak D call TRBD1 (6 bases). CDR3 length: 14 amino acids. CDR1 is MDHEN and CDR2 is SYDVKM in the germline V gene. Deletions cut 2 bases from V and 3 bases from J, with 11 bases between. CDR3 in amino acids: CASSLRTVIYEQYF. CDR3 in DNA: TGTGCCAGCAGTTTAAGGACAGTTATCTACGAGCAGTACTTC.

The chain links TRBV10-3 to TRBJ2-2; TRBD2 matches 11 bases. Germline V CDR1 and CDR2: ENHRY, SYGVKD. The CDR3 runs 15 residues. Trimming removed 11 bases from V and 3 bases from J; junction bases left unmatched: 8. CDR3 in amino acids: CASRLAGGDTGELFF. The CDR3 DNA reads as TGTGCCTCCCGGTTAGCGGGAGGGGACACCGGGGAGCTGTTTTTT.